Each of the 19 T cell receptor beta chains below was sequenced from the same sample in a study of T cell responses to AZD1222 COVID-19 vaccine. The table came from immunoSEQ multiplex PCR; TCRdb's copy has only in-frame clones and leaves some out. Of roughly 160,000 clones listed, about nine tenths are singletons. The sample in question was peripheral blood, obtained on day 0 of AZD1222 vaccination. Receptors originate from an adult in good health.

CDR3 region: CASSFNRDGYTF. Here the CDR3 DNA reads TGTGCCAGCAGCTTCAACAGGGATGGCTACACCTTC. The chain has TRBV5-6 and TRBJ1-2, with D tentatively TRBD1 (6 bases). The CDR3 sequence is 12 residues long. CDR1 is SGHDT and CDR2 is YYEEEE in the germline V gene. The germline V and J ends were trimmed by 2 bases and 6 bases, with 8 bases remaining between them.

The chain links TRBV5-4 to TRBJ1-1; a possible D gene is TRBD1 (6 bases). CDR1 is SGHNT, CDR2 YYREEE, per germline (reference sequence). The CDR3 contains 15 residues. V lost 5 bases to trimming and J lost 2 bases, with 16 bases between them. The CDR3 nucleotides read TGTGCCAGCAGTCTACCCGGGGGCCGAAACACTGAAGCTTTCTTT. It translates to CASSLPGGRNTEAFF.

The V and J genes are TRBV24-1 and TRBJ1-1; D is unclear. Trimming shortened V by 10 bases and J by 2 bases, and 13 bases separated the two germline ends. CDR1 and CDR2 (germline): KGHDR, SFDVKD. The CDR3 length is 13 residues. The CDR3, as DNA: TGTGCCACAATCGGACCAGACAACACTGAAGCTTTCTTT. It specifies CATIGPDNTEAFF.

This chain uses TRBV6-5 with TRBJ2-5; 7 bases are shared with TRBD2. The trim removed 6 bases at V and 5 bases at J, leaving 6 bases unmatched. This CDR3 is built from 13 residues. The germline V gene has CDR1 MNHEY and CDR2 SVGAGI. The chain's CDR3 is CASRRLAVETQYF. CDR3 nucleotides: TGTGCCAGCAGGCGACTAGCAGTGGAGACCCAGTACTTC.

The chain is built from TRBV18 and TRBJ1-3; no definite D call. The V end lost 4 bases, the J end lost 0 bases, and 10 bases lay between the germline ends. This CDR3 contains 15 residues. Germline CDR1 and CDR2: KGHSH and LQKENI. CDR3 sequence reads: CASSLREDSGNTIYF. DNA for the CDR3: TGTGCCAGCTCACTTCGGGAGGACTCTGGAAACACCATATATTTT.

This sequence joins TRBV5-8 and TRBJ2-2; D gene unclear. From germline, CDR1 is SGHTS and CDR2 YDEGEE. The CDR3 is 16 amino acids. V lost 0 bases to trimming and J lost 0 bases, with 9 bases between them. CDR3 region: CASSLETYTNTGELFF. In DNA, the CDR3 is TGTGCCAGCAGCTTGGAAACTTACACGAACACCGGGGAGCTGTTTTTT.

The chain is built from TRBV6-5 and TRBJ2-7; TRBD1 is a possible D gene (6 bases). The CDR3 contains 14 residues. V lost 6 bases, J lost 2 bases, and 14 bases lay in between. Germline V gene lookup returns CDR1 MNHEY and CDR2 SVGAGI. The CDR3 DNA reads TGTGCCAGCAGGTGGACAGCTTCGGCCTACGAGCAGTACTTC. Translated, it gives CASRWTASAYEQYF.

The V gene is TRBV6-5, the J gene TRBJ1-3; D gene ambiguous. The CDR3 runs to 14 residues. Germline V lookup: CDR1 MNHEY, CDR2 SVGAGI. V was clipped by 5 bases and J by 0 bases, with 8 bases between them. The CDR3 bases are TGTGCCAGCAGTCTCGGGTACTCTGGAAACACCATATATTTT. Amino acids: CASSLGYSGNTIYF.

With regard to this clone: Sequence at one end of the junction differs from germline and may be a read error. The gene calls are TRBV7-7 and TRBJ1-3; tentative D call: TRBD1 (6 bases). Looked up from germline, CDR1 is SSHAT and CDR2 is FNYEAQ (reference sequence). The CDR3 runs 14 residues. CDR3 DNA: TGTGCTAGCAGCCCATTAGGGGGTGGAAACACCATATATTTT. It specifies CASSPLGGGNTIYF.

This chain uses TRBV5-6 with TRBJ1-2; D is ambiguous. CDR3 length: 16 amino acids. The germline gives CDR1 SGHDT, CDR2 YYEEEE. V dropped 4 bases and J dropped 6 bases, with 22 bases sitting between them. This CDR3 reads CASSLPGRYPVNGYTF. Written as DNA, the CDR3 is TGTGCCAGCAGCCTCCCGGGCAGGTATCCGGTCAATGGCTACACCTTC.

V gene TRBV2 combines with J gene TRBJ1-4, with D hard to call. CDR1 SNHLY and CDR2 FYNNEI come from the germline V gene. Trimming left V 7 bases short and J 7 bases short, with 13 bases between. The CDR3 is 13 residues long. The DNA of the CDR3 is TGTGCCAGCAAAGGCGACGGCCGTGAAAAACTGTTTTTT. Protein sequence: CASKGDGREKLFF.

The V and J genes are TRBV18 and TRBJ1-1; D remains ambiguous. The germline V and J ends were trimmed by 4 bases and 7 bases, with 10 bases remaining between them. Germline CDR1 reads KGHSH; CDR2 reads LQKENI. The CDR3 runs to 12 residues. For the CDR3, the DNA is TGTGCCAGCTCACTTCCCGGGAATGAAGCTTTCTTT. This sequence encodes CASSLPGNEAFF. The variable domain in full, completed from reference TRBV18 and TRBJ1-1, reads NAGVMQNPRHLVRRRGQEARLRCSPMKGHSHVYWYRQLPEEGLKFMVYLQKENIIDESGMPKERFSAEFPKEGPSILRIQQVVRGDSAAYFCASSLPGNEAFFGQGTRLTVV.

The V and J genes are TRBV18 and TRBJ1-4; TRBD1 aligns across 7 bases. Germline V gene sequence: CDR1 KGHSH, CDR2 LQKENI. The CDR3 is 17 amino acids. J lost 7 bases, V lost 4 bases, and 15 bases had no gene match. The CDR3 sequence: CASSLRQGEGTSEKLFF. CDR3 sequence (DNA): TGTGCCAGCTCACTCCGACAGGGCGAAGGGACGAGTGAAAAACTGTTTTTT.

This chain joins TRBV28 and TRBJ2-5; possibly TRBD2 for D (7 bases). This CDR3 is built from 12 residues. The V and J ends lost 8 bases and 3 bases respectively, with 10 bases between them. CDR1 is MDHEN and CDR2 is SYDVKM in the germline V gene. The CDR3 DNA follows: TGTGCCAGCGGGGGGGCAAAAGAGACCCAGTACTTC. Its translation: CASGGAKETQYF.

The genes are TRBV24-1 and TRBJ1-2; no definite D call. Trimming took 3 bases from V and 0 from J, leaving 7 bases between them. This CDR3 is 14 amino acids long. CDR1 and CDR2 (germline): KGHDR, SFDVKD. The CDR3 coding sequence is TGTGCCACCAGTGATCGACATTCTAACTATGGCTACACCTTC. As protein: CATSDRHSNYGYTF.

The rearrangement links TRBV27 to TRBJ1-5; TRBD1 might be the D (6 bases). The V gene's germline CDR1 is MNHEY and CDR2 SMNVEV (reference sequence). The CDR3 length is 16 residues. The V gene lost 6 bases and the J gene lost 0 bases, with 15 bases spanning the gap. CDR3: CASSPAGAYSNQPQHF. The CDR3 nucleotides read TGTGCCAGCAGCCCCGCAGGGGCTTATAGCAATCAGCCCCAGCATTTT.

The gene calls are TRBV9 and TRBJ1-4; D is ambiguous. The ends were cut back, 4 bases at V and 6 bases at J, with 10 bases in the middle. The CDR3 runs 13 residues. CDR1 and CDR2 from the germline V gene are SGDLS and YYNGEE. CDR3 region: CASSPFVDEKLFF. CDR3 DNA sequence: TGTGCCAGCAGCCCTTTTGTGGATGAAAAACTGTTTTTT.

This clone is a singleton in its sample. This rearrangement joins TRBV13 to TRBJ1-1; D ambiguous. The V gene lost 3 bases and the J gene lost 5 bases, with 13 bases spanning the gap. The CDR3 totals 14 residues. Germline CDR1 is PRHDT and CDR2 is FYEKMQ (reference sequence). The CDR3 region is CASSLDPPPTEAFF. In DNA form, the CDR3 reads TGTGCCAGCAGCTTGGACCCGCCCCCTACTGAAGCTTTCTTT.

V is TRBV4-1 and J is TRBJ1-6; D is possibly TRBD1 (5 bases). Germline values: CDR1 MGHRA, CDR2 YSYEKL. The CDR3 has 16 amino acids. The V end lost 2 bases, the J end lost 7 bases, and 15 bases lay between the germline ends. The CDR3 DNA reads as TGCGCCAGCAGCCAATCTGAAGGGACGGGAAATTCACCCCTCCACTTT. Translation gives CASSQSEGTGNSPLHF.